Presented here are 25 T cell receptor beta chains from one specimen sequenced in a study of vaccination and CD4 T cells after COVID-19. Cultured CD4+ T-cell DNA underwent Oncomine TCR Beta short-read sequencing. TCRdb independently ran MiXCR on the PCR reads; one entry per CDR3 protein. The sample shows 15,000 to 17,000 distinct CDR3 sequences, around half of them seen only once. Their target antigens are unknown. The treatment denotes: approximately 10-day PBMC culture with coronavirus spike peptide pools or control peptides (ViraFEST assay). Sequencing input: CD4+ T cells from blood, cultured in vitro. These TCRs come from a human donor who had recovered from COVID-19.

The chain has TRBV6-1 and TRBJ1-2, with TRBD1 matching 9 bases. Germline V gene sequence: CDR1 MNHNS, CDR2 SASEGT. This CDR3 region has 12 residues. V trimming: 8 bases; J trimming: 5 bases; junction bases outside the gene matches: 3. The CDR3: CASPGQGYGYTF. In DNA form, the CDR3 reads TGTGCCAGCCCTGGACAGGGGTATGGCTACACCTTC.

This clonotype was seen a few times. J is TRBJ2-7 and V is TRBV7-8; D is undetermined. V was cut by 7 bases and J by 7 bases, with 17 bases left in between. In germline, CDR1 is SGHVS, CDR2 FQNEAQ. CDR3 length: 13 amino acids. CDR3 in DNA: TGTGCCAGCACCTCCCCCTCCTTGCAGGAGCAGTACTTC. It codes for CASTSPSLQEQYF.

The table lists this clonotype with a few counts. This rearrangement joins TRBV6-1 to TRBJ1-5; 7 nucleotides match TRBD1. After removal of 7 bases from V and 5 bases from J, the junction contained 5 bases not matched to a gene. The CDR3 spans 13 residues. Germline values: CDR1 MNHNS, CDR2 SASEGT. CDR3 sequence reads: CASTDRDDQPQHF. The CDR3, as DNA: TGTGCCAGCACAGACAGGGATGATCAGCCCCAGCATTTT.

The rearrangement links TRBV14 to TRBJ2-3; 8 bases align to TRBD1. After removal of 3 bases from V and 2 bases from J, the junction contained 4 bases not matched to a gene. The CDR3 has 15 amino acids. From germline, CDR1 is SGHDN and CDR2 FVKESK. CDR3 protein: CASSHTGGTTDTQYF. The CDR3 DNA reads as TGTGCCAGCAGCCATACAGGGGGGACCACAGATACGCAGTATTTT.

The chain joins TRBV20-1 to TRBJ2-2, with D possibly TRBD1 on 6 matching bases. CDR1 and CDR2 (germline): DFQATT, SNEGSKA (reference sequence). Trimming took off 5 bases at V and 5 bases at J, with 12 bases between the two ends. This CDR3 is built from 13 residues. CDR3 amino acids: CSAADRTTGELFF. The CDR3 bases are TGCAGTGCTGCTGACAGGACTACCGGGGAGCTGTTTTTT.

This clonotype was detected a few times. The genes are TRBV24-1 and TRBJ1-5; D is unclear. V was trimmed by 6 bases and J by 2 bases, leaving 13 bases between them. This CDR3 comprises 15 residues. CDR1 is KGHDR, CDR2 SFDVKD, per germline. CDR3 bases: TGTGCCACCAGTCCGGGTCCGGACGGCAATCAGCCCCAGCATTTT. Amino acids: CATSPGPDGNQPQHF.

This clonotype has only a few counts. J is TRBJ1-1 and V is TRBV6-1; 8 bases map to TRBD1. V shed 6 bases and J 4 bases; nucleotides not matched to a gene: 7. CDR1 is MNHNS and CDR2 is SASEGT in the germline V gene. The CDR3 contains 14 residues. CDR3 nucleotides: TGTGCCAGCAGCCCCGCAGGGGGCGGCACTGAAGCTTTCTTT. Protein product: CASSPAGGGTEAFF.

The chain links TRBV6-5 to TRBJ1-1; the D gene is possibly TRBD1 (6 bases). Germline V gives CDR1 MNHEY, CDR2 SVGAGI. This CDR3 is 17 amino acids long. Between the trimmed V and J ends, which lost 0 bases and 4 bases, there was a span of 18 bases. The CDR3 sequence: CASSYSSGGARSTEAFF. The CDR3 nucleotides are TGTGCCAGCAGTTACTCTTCCGGGGGCGCCCGTAGCACTGAAGCTTTCTTT.

This chain links TRBV14 with TRBJ1-6, with TRBD1 identical over 9 bases. V dropped 4 bases and J dropped 6; count of bases not matched to a gene: 22. This CDR3 is built from 21 residues. Germline CDR1 is SGHDN and CDR2 is FVKESK. CDR3 bases: TGTGCCAGCAGCCGCGACAGTATTGGGACAGGGTATCGGCTGGCTAATTCACCCCTCCACTTT. Protein sequence: CASSRDSIGTGYRLANSPLHF.

This chain uses TRBV7-6 with TRBJ1-5; the D is unclear. Germline V gene data show CDR1 as SGHVS and CDR2 as FNYEAQ. Trimming took off 5 bases at V and 6 bases at J, with 11 bases between the two ends. The CDR3 is made up of 13 amino acids. This chain's CDR3 is CASSRARGQPQHF. The CDR3, as DNA: TGTGCCAGCAGCCGGGCGCGGGGTCAGCCCCAGCATTTT.

This clonotype was counted only a few times. The chain recombines TRBV11-3 with TRBJ2-5, with unresolved D. Trimming pared 0 bases from V and 4 bases from J, leaving 3 bases between. This CDR3 region has 12 residues. Germline assignment: CDR1 SGHNT and CDR2 YENEEA. Written as DNA, the CDR3 is TGTGCCAGCAGCTTAGACCGAGAGACCCAGTACTTC. It is translated as CASSLDRETQYF.

The genes are TRBV7-2 and TRBJ1-5, with 7 bases fitting TRBD1. The CDR3 covers 15 residues. With V trimmed by 5 bases and J by 3 bases, 7 bases remained unmatched. Per germline, CDR1 SGHTA and CDR2 FQGNSA. Here the CDR3 reads CASSVSGTDNQPQHF. Here the CDR3 DNA reads TGTGCCAGCAGCGTATCCGGGACAGACAATCAGCCCCAGCATTTT.

The CDR3 nucleotides read TGTGCCAGCAGTGAAGACAGGGGTAGGGGGACAGATACGCAGTATTTT. Encoded protein: CASSEDRGRGTDTQYF. The chain is built from TRBV25-1 and TRBJ2-3, with 8 nucleotides matching TRBD1. The germline V gene encodes CDR1 MGHDK and CDR2 SYGVNS. The CDR3 has 16 amino acids. The ends lost 2 bases at V and 3 bases at J; junction bases unmatched: 7.

The sample holds a few counts of this clonotype. The J gene is TRBJ1-5, the V gene TRBV7-6, with D unclear. The CDR3 spans 16 residues. Germline V gene data show CDR1 as SGHVS and CDR2 as FNYEAQ. The ends were cut back, 1 base at V and 5 bases at J, with 15 bases in the middle. The CDR3: CASSLGPYKIHQPQHF. The CDR3, as DNA: TGTGCCAGCAGCTTAGGGCCCTACAAAATACATCAGCCCCAGCATTTT.

This sequence joins TRBV5-1 and TRBJ2-3, with D possibly TRBD1 on 5 matching bases. The CDR3 has 13 residues. V lost 3 bases and J lost 1, with 6 bases in between. Germline CDR1 is SGHRS and CDR2 is YFSETQ. CDR3 in DNA: TGCGCCAGCAGCTGGGGCGGCACAGATACGCAGTATTTT. It translates to CASSWGGTDTQYF.

V gene TRBV6-2 or TRBV6-3 combines with J gene TRBJ1-1; no definite D call. Germline-derived CDR1 and CDR2 are MNHEY and SVGEGT. This CDR3 comprises 11 residues. Trimming pared 8 bases from V and 8 bases from J, leaving 12 bases between. CDR3 bases: TGTGCCAGCGAGCGAGGTGGCGAAGCTTTCTTT. As protein: CASERGGEAFF.

This chain connects TRBV4-2 to TRBJ2-3, with 8 bases aligning to TRBD2. V shed 2 bases, J shed 0 bases, and the junction held 10 bases outside the gene matches. The CDR3 spans 18 residues. The germline CDR1 and CDR2 sequences are LGHNA and YNFKEQ. The DNA of the CDR3 is TGTGCCAGCAGCCAAACCTCCGGGGGGGCCTCTAGCACAGATACGCAGTATTTT. This codes for CASSQTSGGASSTDTQYF.

CDR3 DNA: TGTGCCATCAGTGGAGAGGTTTGGGGGACAGACTCCTACGAGCAGTACTTC. Translating it yields CAISGEVWGTDSYEQYF. The chain employs TRBV10-3 and TRBJ2-7, with TRBD1 identical over 7 bases. The germline CDR1 and CDR2 sequences are ENHRY and SYGVKD. The CDR3 totals 17 residues. V shed 4 bases and J 0 bases; nucleotides not matched to a gene: 12.

This clonotype has a single count. The chain has TRBV12-3 or TRBV12-4 and TRBJ1-2; the D is unclear. The CDR3 consists of 12 residues. V was cut by 2 bases and J by 3 bases, with 4 bases left in between. The CDR3 DNA is TGTGCCAGCAGTTTACGGGACTATGGCTACACCTTC. Translation gives CASSLRDYGYTF.

This chain joins TRBV30 and TRBJ1-1; D unresolved. The germline V gene encodes CDR1 GTSNPN and CDR2 SVGIG (reference sequence). Trimming left V 1 base short and J 9 bases short, with 9 bases between. The CDR3 length is 11 residues. The CDR3 loop is CAWSGAQKAFF. The CDR3 DNA follows: TGTGCCTGGAGTGGGGCCCAGAAAGCTTTCTTT.

This clonotype was found a few times. The rearrangement joins TRBV11-2 to TRBJ1-1; TRBD1 matches 7 bases. V dropped 6 bases and J dropped 6; count of bases not matched to a gene: 13. The CDR3 has 15 amino acids. The germline gives CDR1 SGHAT, CDR2 FQNNGV. DNA of the CDR3: TGTGCCAGCAGTGTAACAGGGGTAGGGTCTGCTGAAGCTTTCTTT. Protein: CASSVTGVGSAEAFF.

This chain uses TRBV5-6 with TRBJ2-2, with TRBD2 matching over 8 bases. Trimming at V came to 4 bases and at J to 7 bases, leaving 6 bases not matched to a gene. This CDR3 has 14 residues. Per germline, CDR1 SGHDT and CDR2 YYEEEE. DNA of the CDR3: TGTGCCAGCAGCCCCCGGGGGGGTTTCGGGGAGCTGTTTTTT. Its protein product is CASSPRGGFGELFF.

This clonotype was picked up a small number of times. The chain carries TRBV6-2 or TRBV6-3 and TRBJ1-1, with D perhaps matching TRBD1 (6 bases). Trimming stripped 10 bases from V and 0 bases from J, with 18 bases between. The CDR3 contains 15 residues. Germline V gene data show CDR1 as MNHEY and CDR2 as SVGEGT. This chain's CDR3 is CATKEAGGLNTEAFF. CDR3 nucleotides: TGTGCCACTAAGGAGGCCGGGGGGCTGAACACTGAAGCTTTCTTT.

A few counts support this clonotype. The chain carries TRBV6-2 or TRBV6-3 and TRBJ1-2, with D perhaps matching TRBD1 (5 bases). V was trimmed by 0 bases and J by 2 bases, leaving 10 bases between them. The V gene's germline CDR1 is MNHEY and CDR2 SVGEGT. CDR3 length equals 15 residues. CDR3 residues: CASSYSGVPNYGYTF. In DNA form, the CDR3 reads TGTGCCAGCAGTTACTCGGGGGTGCCGAACTATGGCTACACCTTC.

The CDR3 DNA reads TGCAGTGCGCAGTTCCAAGAGACCCAGTACTTC. It is translated as CSAQFQETQYF. J is TRBJ2-5 and V is TRBV20-1; unclear D gene. The CDR3 consists of 11 residues. Trimming took off 6 bases at V and 1 base at J, with 6 bases between the two ends. Germline V CDR1 and CDR2: DFQATT, SNEGSKA (reference sequence).